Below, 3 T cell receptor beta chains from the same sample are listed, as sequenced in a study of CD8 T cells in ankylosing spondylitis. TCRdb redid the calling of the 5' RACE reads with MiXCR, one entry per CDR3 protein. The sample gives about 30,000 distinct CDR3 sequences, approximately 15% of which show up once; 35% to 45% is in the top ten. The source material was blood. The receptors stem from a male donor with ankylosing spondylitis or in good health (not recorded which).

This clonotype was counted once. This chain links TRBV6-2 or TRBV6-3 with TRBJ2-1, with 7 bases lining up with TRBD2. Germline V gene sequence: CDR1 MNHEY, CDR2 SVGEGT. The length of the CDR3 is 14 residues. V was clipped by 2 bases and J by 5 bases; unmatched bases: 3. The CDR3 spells CASSYSLADNEQFF. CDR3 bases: TGTGCCAGCAGTTACAGTCTAGCGGACAATGAGCAGTTCTTC.

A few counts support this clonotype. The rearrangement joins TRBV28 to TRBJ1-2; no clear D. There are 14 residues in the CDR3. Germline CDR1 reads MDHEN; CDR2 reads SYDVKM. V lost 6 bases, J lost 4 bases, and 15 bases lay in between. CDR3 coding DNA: TGTGCCAGCAGGGCCGCCTCGGTTAGCTATGGCTACACCTTC. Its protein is CASRAASVSYGYTF.

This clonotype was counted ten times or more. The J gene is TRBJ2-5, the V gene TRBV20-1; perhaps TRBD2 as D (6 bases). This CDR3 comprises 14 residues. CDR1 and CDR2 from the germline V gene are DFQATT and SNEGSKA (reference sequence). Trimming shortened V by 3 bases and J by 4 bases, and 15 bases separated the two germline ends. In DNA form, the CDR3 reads TGCAGTGCTAGTCAGCAGCGGAGGGGAGAGACCCAGTACTTC. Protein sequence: CSASQQRRGETQYF.